The 27 T cell receptor beta chains below all came from one sample that was sequenced in a study of blood T cells in healthy people across ages (dated by TCRdb to the mid-2010s). Library preparation used 5' RACE. Sequenced on an Illumina HiSeq 2500. A second about 7 to 11 cycle PCR used a sample-barcoded 5' primer and a J-beta primer mix. TCRdb applied fastp at Q25 and MiXCR to the public reads, then kept only in-frame beta chains. All rows with the same CDR3 protein become a single entry with the most common DNA and genes. Here the sample has hundreds of thousands of distinct CDR3 sequences; 25% to 35% occur a single time. The ten largest clones take up approximately 3.6% of the sample. Another study also made use of these data, one on T cells of mothers and their children.

Input material: blood. The receptors originated from a boy aged 2 to 10 in good health.

This clonotype appeared a few times. This chain connects TRBV12-5 to TRBJ2-2; D gene uncertain. Trimming pared 3 bases from V and 1 base from J, leaving 3 bases between. CDR1 LGHNT and CDR2 FRNRAP come from the germline V gene. CDR3 size: 13 residues. The CDR3 reads CASGLKNTGELFF. CDR3 bases: TGTGCTAGTGGTTTAAAGAACACCGGGGAGCTGTTTTTT.

The gene calls are TRBV15 and TRBJ2-7; tentatively, D is TRBD2 (6 bases). Germline CDR1 and CDR2: LNHNV and YYDKDF (reference sequence). Trimming left V 2 bases short and J 4 bases short, with 18 bases between. The CDR3 runs to 16 residues. CDR3 protein: CATSRPSLGGVYEQYF. The CDR3 nucleotides are TGTGCCACCAGCAGACCTTCTCTCGGAGGGGTTTACGAGCAGTACTTC.

The genes are TRBV5-1 and TRBJ2-7; TRBD2 is a possible D gene (7 bases). Between the trimmed V and J ends, which lost 4 bases and 0 bases, there was a span of 11 bases. From germline, CDR1 is SGHRS and CDR2 YFSETQ. The CDR3 contains 14 residues. The CDR3 region is CASSRGADSYEQYF. DNA of the CDR3: TGCGCCAGCAGCCGGGGGGCAGACTCCTACGAGCAGTACTTC. The variable domain in full, with the rest retrieved from reference TRBV5-1 and TRBJ2-7, is KAGVTQTPRYLIKTRGQQVTLSCSPISGHRSVSWYQQTPGQGLQFLFEYFSETQRNKGNFPGRFSGRQFSNSRSEMNVSTLELGDSALYLCASSRGADSYEQYFGPGTRLTVT.

The V and J genes are TRBV7-9 and TRBJ2-5; 7 bases map to TRBD2. CDR1 and CDR2 (germline): SEHNR, FQNEAQ (reference sequence). This CDR3 region has 15 residues. J was trimmed by 5 bases and V by 0 bases; bases with no gene match: 6. The CDR3: CASSLALNGRETQYF. DNA for the CDR3: TGTGCCAGCAGCTTAGCGCTTAACGGGAGGGAGACCCAGTACTTC.

J is TRBJ1-2 and V is TRBV6-6; maybe TRBD1 (6 bases). The CDR3 has 13 amino acids. The V gene lost 6 bases and the J gene lost 4 bases, with 12 bases spanning the gap. Germline CDR1 and CDR2: MNHNY and SVGAGI (reference sequence). The CDR3 DNA reads TGTGCCAGCAGCCCCGGGGGCTTCTATGGCTACACCTTC. It encodes CASSPGGFYGYTF.

This rearrangement joins TRBV5-1 to TRBJ1-1; D gene unclear. The CDR3 sequence is 15 residues long. The germline V gene encodes CDR1 SGHRS and CDR2 YFSETQ. The V end was cut by 0 bases, the J end by 0 bases, with 9 bases between. CDR3 DNA sequence: TGCGCCAGCAGCTTGGGACGTCGCTTGAACACTGAAGCTTTCTTT. This sequence encodes CASSLGRRLNTEAFF.

This chain's CDR3 is CSADYTNEQFF. The CDR3 DNA sequence: TGCAGTGCCGACTATACTAATGAGCAGTTCTTC. V and J are TRBV20-1 and TRBJ2-5; tentative D call: TRBD2 (5 bases). The end of the DNA is better explained by TRBJ2-1, so the J call may be wrong. Germline V lookup: CDR1 DFQATT, CDR2 SNEGSKA (reference sequence). The CDR3 loop spans 11 amino acids.

The chain employs TRBV15 and TRBJ2-3; unclear D gene. Trimming took off 1 base at V and 4 bases at J, with 6 bases between the two ends. This CDR3 has 13 residues. Germline V CDR1 and CDR2: LNHNV, YYDKDF (reference sequence). The CDR3 DNA follows: TGTGCCACCAGCAGAGGCAGCGCAGATACGCAGTATTTT. Its protein product is CATSRGSADTQYF.

The rearrangement uses TRBV14 and TRBJ2-1, with 10 bases aligning to TRBD2. The junction had 10 bases not matched to a gene; V was cut back by 4 bases and J by 10 bases. Germline lookup yields CDR1 SGHDN and CDR2 FVKESK. The CDR3 totals 15 residues. Here the CDR3 DNA reads TGTGCCAGCAGCCCCTCGGCTAGCGGGAGACGCGAGCAGTTCTTC. Translating it yields CASSPSASGRREQFF.

This clonotype was seen a few times. The V gene is TRBV12-3 or TRBV12-4, the J gene TRBJ2-5; TRBD1 matches 7 bases. The CDR3 runs to 15 residues. J gave up 4 bases and V 5 bases, and 10 bases lay outside the gene matches. This chain's CDR3 is CASSKTGRGSETQYF. The CDR3 bases are TGTGCCAGCAGTAAGACAGGGAGAGGATCAGAGACCCAGTACTTC.

The rearrangement uses TRBV29-1 and TRBJ1-1; perhaps TRBD1 as D (6 bases). The CDR3 is 12 residues long. CDR1 and CDR2 (germline): SQVTM, ANQGSEA. Trimming stripped 4 bases from V and 5 bases from J, with 11 bases between. This chain's CDR3 is CSVAGAGTEAFF. The CDR3 DNA sequence: TGCAGCGTTGCGGGGGCAGGAACTGAAGCTTTCTTT.

CDR3 coding DNA: TGTGCCAGCAGCTTCGAGCGGATAAGCACAGATACGCAGTATTTT. This sequence encodes CASSFERISTDTQYF. The chain joins TRBV5-6 to TRBJ2-3; weak D call: TRBD2 (5 bases). Germline CDR1 reads SGHDT; CDR2 reads YYEEEE. Between the trimmed V and J ends, which lost 2 bases and 0 bases, there was a span of 10 bases. The CDR3 length is 15 residues.

The CDR3 spells CASSLVNSEAFF. The CDR3 DNA sequence: TGTGCCAGCAGCTTAGTGAATAGTGAAGCTTTCTTT. V usage is TRBV7-9 and J usage is TRBJ1-1; D gene ambiguous. Trimming took 1 base from V and 7 from J, leaving 7 bases between them. The CDR3 extends over 12 amino acids. Germline assignment: CDR1 SEHNR and CDR2 FQNEAQ (reference sequence).

The rearrangement links TRBV7-8 to TRBJ2-5; 9 bases map to TRBD2. Trimming removed 0 bases from V and 2 bases from J; junction bases left unmatched: 13. Per the germline V gene, CDR1 is SGHVS and CDR2 is FQNEAQ. The CDR3 has 19 amino acids. The CDR3 loop is CASSLALRLAGSIQETQYF. Written as DNA, the CDR3 is TGTGCCAGCAGCTTAGCGCTGCGCCTAGCGGGGTCTATACAAGAGACCCAGTACTTC.

The chain combines TRBV27 with TRBJ2-7; 9 nucleotides align to TRBD2. CDR1 and CDR2 (germline): MNHEY, SMNVEV (reference sequence). The CDR3 sequence is 14 residues long. The ends lost 5 bases at V and 7 bases at J; junction bases unmatched: 9. The CDR3 coding sequence is TGTGCCAGCAGTGTTAGCGGGAGCCTGCGAGAGCAGTACTTC. Translated: CASSVSGSLREQYF.

This clonotype was found a few times. The chain joins TRBV2 to TRBJ2-7; TRBD1 might be the D (6 bases). Germline values: CDR1 SNHLY, CDR2 FYNNEI. This CDR3 region has 12 residues. V was pared by 4 bases and J by 6 bases, with 10 bases between. The CDR3 DNA is TGTGCCAGCAGTGCCAGGGGTAGCGAGCAGTACTTC. Its protein product is CASSARGSEQYF.

The chain links TRBV24-1 to TRBJ2-5, with D uncertain. The CDR3 contains 12 residues. Trimming pared 9 bases from V and 2 bases from J, leaving 9 bases between. Germline V CDR1 and CDR2: KGHDR, SFDVKD. CDR3 protein: CATAQFQETQYF. DNA for the CDR3: TGTGCCACCGCACAGTTTCAAGAGACCCAGTACTTC.

The V gene is TRBV6-6, the J gene TRBJ1-2; weak D call: TRBD1 (5 bases). The length of the CDR3 is 14 residues. V was trimmed by 2 bases and J by 4 bases, leaving 11 bases between them. Germline-derived CDR1 and CDR2 are MNHNY and SVGAGI (reference sequence). CDR3 protein: CASSYRDLVYGYTF. The CDR3 DNA reads TGTGCCAGCAGTTACCGGGACCTTGTCTATGGCTACACCTTC.

V usage is TRBV20-1 and J usage is TRBJ1-5, with D hard to call. V shed 4 bases and J shed 4 bases, with 11 bases lying between them. The CDR3 has 13 residues. CDR1 is DFQATT, CDR2 SNEGSKA, per germline (reference sequence). CDR3 sequence reads: CSAMVQPNQPQHF. Written as DNA, the CDR3 is TGCAGTGCTATGGTCCAGCCAAATCAGCCCCAGCATTTT.

For this clonotype: One junction end does not reproduce the germline sequence, and a read error may be involved. V usage is TRBV12-3 or TRBV12-4 and J usage is TRBJ2-1; the D is unclear. The CDR3 sequence is 13 residues long. The CDR3 nucleotides read TGCGCCAGCAGTCCCTCAAAATTTGGTGAGCAGTTCTTC. Its translation is CASSPSKFGEQFF.

The chain links TRBV27 to TRBJ2-1; 8 positions match TRBD1. The end of the DNA is better explained by TRBJ2-7, so the J call may be wrong. This CDR3 is built from 16 residues. Germline V gives CDR1 MNHEY, CDR2 SMNVEV (reference sequence). The DNA for the CDR3 is TGTGCCAGCAGTTTAACGACGGGACAGGCGTTATACGAGCAGTACTTC. It codes for CASSLTTGQALYEQYF.

The gene calls are TRBV6-4 and TRBJ2-1; 12 bases line up with TRBD1. Germline assignment: CDR1 MRHNA and CDR2 SNTAGT. CDR3 size: 21 residues. J was trimmed by 0 bases and V by 3 bases; bases with no gene match: 15. The DNA of the CDR3 is TGTGCCAGCAGTGAAAATACCGGGACAGGGGGCTACTCCCTCTCCTACAATGAGCAGTTCTTC. Translating gives CASSENTGTGGYSLSYNEQFF.

The chain employs TRBV27 and TRBJ2-5; 7 bases line up with TRBD2. The length of the CDR3 is 15 residues. Trimming at V came to 4 bases and at J to 4 bases, leaving 9 bases not matched to a gene. Germline V gene data show CDR1 as MNHEY and CDR2 as SMNVEV (reference sequence). Here the CDR3 reads CASSSLADFRETQYF. The CDR3 coding sequence is TGTGCCAGCAGTTCCCTAGCGGACTTCCGAGAGACCCAGTACTTC.

This clonotype has more than one count but fewer than ten. The chain links TRBV19 to TRBJ2-3, with D tentatively TRBD1 (6 bases). CDR1 is LNHDA, CDR2 SQIVND, per germline (reference sequence). This CDR3 contains 15 residues. V lost 3 bases and J 0 bases, leaving 10 bases between the germline ends. The CDR3 DNA reads TGTGCCAGTAGTATGGGGGCTTCTAGCACAGATACGCAGTATTTT. Amino acid sequence: CASSMGASSTDTQYF.

This sequence joins TRBV6-4 and TRBJ2-3; maybe TRBD2 (7 bases). The V and J ends lost 3 bases and 1 base respectively, with 14 bases between them. Germline V gives CDR1 MRHNA, CDR2 SNTAGT. The CDR3 is 16 residues long. The CDR3 nucleotides are TGTGCCAGCAGTGATGGGGGCGGGAGCGGCACAGATACGCAGTATTTT. This codes for CASSDGGGSGTDTQYF.

The CDR3 DNA sequence: TGTGCCAGCAGCTCCGGGCACGGGGGTGGCTACACCTTC. Amino acid sequence: CASSSGHGGGYTF. The V and J genes are TRBV13 and TRBJ1-2, with D possibly being TRBD1 (5 bases). V dropped 4 bases and J dropped 7 bases, with 13 bases sitting between them. The CDR3 contains 13 residues. Germline CDR1 PRHDT, CDR2 FYEKMQ (reference sequence).

This clonotype was detected only a few times. The V and J genes are TRBV6-6 and TRBJ1-1; perhaps TRBD1 as D (5 bases). Trimming removed 2 bases from V and 1 base from J, with 8 bases in between. Germline lookup yields CDR1 MNHNY and CDR2 SVGAGI (reference sequence). The CDR3 consists of 14 residues. The CDR3 DNA reads TGTGCCAGCAGTTACAGAGACAGGAACACTGAAGCTTTCTTT. Its protein product is CASSYRDRNTEAFF.